One and the same sample provided the 15 T cell receptor beta chains below, sequenced in a study of blood T cell repertoires in COVID-19 (dated by TCRdb to between 2020 and 2021). Receptor libraries were prepared by the immunoSEQ multiplex PCR assay. Entries here come from immuneACCESS through TCRdb and include only in-frame sequences with V and J called. Some clones fail to appear in such tables; in the studies checked, an unresolved V gene covers under half of the shortfall, and the cause of the remainder is unknown. The sample profile shows 240,000 or so clones; nearly 90% of them were found once. The ten largest account for 0.65% to 0.9% of the sample. Material: peripheral blood. The source of these receptors is a woman in her 30s with acute or convalescent COVID-19.

V gene TRBV6-5 combines with J gene TRBJ2-7, with D possibly being TRBD2 (5 bases). V lost 2 bases and J 6 bases, leaving 5 bases between the germline ends. The germline V gene has CDR1 MNHEY and CDR2 SVGAGI. The CDR3 totals 11 residues. The CDR3 loop is CASSYGSEQYF. DNA of the CDR3: TGTGCCAGCAGTTACGGGAGCGAGCAGTACTTC.

The chain combines TRBV19 with TRBJ1-5; the match to TRBD1 covers 9 bases. V was clipped by 8 bases and J by 2 bases; unmatched bases: 7. The germline gives CDR1 LNHDA, CDR2 SQIVND (reference sequence). The CDR3 contains 15 residues. For the CDR3, the DNA is TGTGCCAGTTGTCGACGACAGGGGGGCAATCAGCCCCAGCATTTT. This translates into CASCRRQGGNQPQHF.

The gene calls are TRBV2 and TRBJ1-1; D call uncertain. Trimming left V 7 bases short and J 1 base short, with 10 bases between. Per the germline V gene, CDR1 is SNHLY and CDR2 is FYNNEI. The CDR3 has 13 residues. The CDR3 DNA sequence: TGTGCCAGCACCATGTCCCCGAACACTGAAGCTTTCTTT. The encoded protein is CASTMSPNTEAFF.

This sequence joins TRBV7-9 and TRBJ2-2, with 9 bases aligning to TRBD2. CDR1 SEHNR and CDR2 FQNEAQ come from the germline V gene (reference sequence). V gave up 5 bases and J gave up 5 bases; unmatched junction bases: 9. The CDR3 is 16 amino acids. In DNA form, the CDR3 reads TGTGCCAGCAGCGCTTTTGGGCGGGAGGGAACCGGGGAGCTGTTTTTT. Translating gives CASSAFGREGTGELFF.

The V gene is TRBV30, the J gene TRBJ2-7; 8 bases fit TRBD1. V was pared by 5 bases and J by 0 bases, with 0 bases of the junction left unmatched. CDR1 and CDR2 from the germline V gene are GTSNPN and SVGIG (reference sequence). This CDR3 spans 12 amino acids. The CDR3 nucleotides are TGTGCCTGGGACAGGGGCTCCTACGAGCAGTACTTC. It encodes CAWDRGSYEQYF. The full variable domain, with the rest looked up from reference TRBV30 and TRBJ2-7, is SQTIHQWPATLVQPVGSPLSLECTVEGTSNPNLYWYRQAAGRGLQLLFYSVGIGQISSEVPQNLSASRPQDRQFILSSKKLLLSDSGFYLCAWDRGSYEQYFGPGTRLTVT.

V usage is TRBV6-5 and J usage is TRBJ2-7, with 12 nucleotides matching TRBD2. In germline, CDR1 is MNHEY, CDR2 SVGAGI. The CDR3 length is 14 residues. The junction had 2 bases not matched to a gene; V was cut back by 5 bases and J by 3 bases. As DNA, the CDR3 is TGTGCCAGCAGTCGGACTAGCGGGAACTACGAGCAGTACTTC. It is translated as CASSRTSGNYEQYF.

The V gene is TRBV7-2, the J gene TRBJ2-7, with 8 bases matching TRBD2. V gave up 5 bases and J gave up 7 bases; unmatched junction bases: 13. CDR1 is SGHTA, CDR2 FQGNSA, per germline. The CDR3 covers 15 residues. The CDR3 loop reads CASSERTSRLWEQYF. The CDR3 DNA sequence: TGTGCCAGCAGCGAAAGGACTAGCCGACTTTGGGAGCAGTACTTC. Drawing the rest from reference TRBV7-2 and TRBJ2-7, the complete variable domain is GAGVSQSPSNKVTEKGKDVELRCDPISGHTALYWYRQSLGQGLEFLIYFQGNSAPDKSGLPSDRFSAERTGGSVSTLTIQRTQQEDSAVYLCASSERTSRLWEQYFGPGTRLTVT.

The V gene is TRBV9, the J gene TRBJ2-7; 7 bases align to TRBD2. The CDR3 extends over 15 amino acids. Looked up from germline, CDR1 is SGDLS and CDR2 is YYNGEE. Trimming at V came to 3 bases and at J to 2 bases, leaving 8 bases not matched to a gene. DNA for the CDR3: TGTGCCAGCAGCGCTCGGGGGGATCCCCCCTACGAGCAGTACTTC. Amino acid sequence: CASSARGDPPYEQYF.

This clone has just one count. The chain couples TRBV10-3 to TRBJ2-3; 11 positions match TRBD1. This CDR3 spans 15 amino acids. Per the germline V gene, CDR1 is ENHRY and CDR2 is SYGVKD. Germline trimming cut 4 bases from V and 2 bases from J; bases unmatched to any gene: 2. The CDR3 loop reads CAISGTGGDTDTQYF. DNA of the CDR3: TGTGCCATCAGTGGGACAGGGGGCGACACAGATACGCAGTATTTT.

The J gene is TRBJ2-2, the V gene TRBV19, with D uncertain. The V gene lost 7 bases and the J gene lost 6 bases, with 15 bases spanning the gap. This CDR3 spans 14 amino acids. Germline lookup yields CDR1 LNHDA and CDR2 SQIVND (reference sequence). CDR3 amino acids: CASNNSPNSGELFF. The CDR3 DNA is TGTGCCAGTAACAATTCTCCGAATTCCGGGGAGCTGTTTTTT.

The CDR3 DNA sequence: TGCGCCAGCAGCTTGGGAAGACAGGGAGTGGGAGATACGCAGTATTTT. Protein: CASSLGRQGVGDTQYF. This chain uses TRBV5-1 with TRBJ2-3; 7 positions match TRBD1. CDR1 and CDR2 (germline): SGHRS, YFSETQ. V shed 0 bases and J 5 bases; nucleotides not matched to a gene: 9. The CDR3 totals 16 residues.

This chain links TRBV6-2 or TRBV6-3 with TRBJ2-6; the match to TRBD2 covers 14 bases. J was trimmed by 0 bases and V by 2 bases; bases with no gene match: 6. The CDR3 runs to 20 residues. The germline CDR1 and CDR2 sequences are MNHEY and SVGEGT. The CDR3 sequence: CASSYTRLAGGLSGANVLTF. The DNA for the CDR3 is TGTGCCAGCAGTTACACCCGACTAGCGGGAGGGCTCTCTGGGGCCAACGTCCTGACTTTC.

The gene calls are TRBV7-2 and TRBJ2-7; 11 bases match TRBD2. There are 18 residues in the CDR3. Germline V gene data show CDR1 as SGHTA and CDR2 as FQGNSA. Trimming took 0 bases from V and 2 from J; bases not matched to a gene: 9. CDR3 region: CASSLAGLAGGPPYEQYF. In DNA form, the CDR3 reads TGTGCCAGCAGCTTAGCGGGCCTAGCGGGAGGTCCCCCCTACGAGCAGTACTTC. Drawing the rest from reference TRBV7-2 and TRBJ2-7, the complete variable domain is GAGVSQSPSNKVTEKGKDVELRCDPISGHTALYWYRQSLGQGLEFLIYFQGNSAPDKSGLPSDRFSAERTGGSVSTLTIQRTQQEDSAVYLCASSLAGLAGGPPYEQYFGPGTRLTVT.

The table lists this clone with a few counts. The chain combines TRBV10-3 with TRBJ1-5, with 10 bases lining up with TRBD1. Germline assignment: CDR1 ENHRY and CDR2 SYGVKD. CDR3 length: 16 residues. V was pared by 3 bases and J by 6 bases, with 8 bases of the junction left unmatched. The CDR3 bases are TGTGCCATCAGTGAAAAAGACAGGGGGCCTGGTCAGCCCCAGCATTTT. As protein: CAISEKDRGPGQPQHF.

The chain combines TRBV6-5 with TRBJ2-3; weak D call: TRBD2 (5 bases). This CDR3 is built from 14 residues. CDR1 and CDR2 (germline): MNHEY, SVGAGI. V shed 0 bases and J shed 2 bases, with 6 bases lying between them. CDR3 sequence: CASSYSADTDTQYF. The CDR3 nucleotides read TGTGCCAGCAGTTACTCAGCGGACACAGATACGCAGTATTTT.